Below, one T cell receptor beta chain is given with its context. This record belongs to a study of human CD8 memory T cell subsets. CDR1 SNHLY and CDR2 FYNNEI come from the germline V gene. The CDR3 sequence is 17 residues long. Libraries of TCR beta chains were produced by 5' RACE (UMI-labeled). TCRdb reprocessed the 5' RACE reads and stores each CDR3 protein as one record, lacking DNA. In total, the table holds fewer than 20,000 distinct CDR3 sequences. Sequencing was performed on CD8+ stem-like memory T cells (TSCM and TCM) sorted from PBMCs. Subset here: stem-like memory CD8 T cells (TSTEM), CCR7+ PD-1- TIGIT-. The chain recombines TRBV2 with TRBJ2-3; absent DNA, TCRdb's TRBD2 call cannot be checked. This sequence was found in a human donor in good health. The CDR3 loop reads CASRTIPGLADTDTQYF.